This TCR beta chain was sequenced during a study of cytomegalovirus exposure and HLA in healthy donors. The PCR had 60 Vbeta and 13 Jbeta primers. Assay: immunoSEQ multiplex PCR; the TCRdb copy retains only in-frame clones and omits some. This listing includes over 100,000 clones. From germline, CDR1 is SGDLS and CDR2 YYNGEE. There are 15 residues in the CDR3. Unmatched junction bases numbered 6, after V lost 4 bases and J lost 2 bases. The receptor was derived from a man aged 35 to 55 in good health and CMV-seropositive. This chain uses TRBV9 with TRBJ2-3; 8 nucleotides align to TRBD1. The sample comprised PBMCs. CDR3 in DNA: TGTGCCAGCAGCCCAGGGGGCGGGTACACAGATACGCAGTATTTT. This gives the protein CASSPGGGYTDTQYF.